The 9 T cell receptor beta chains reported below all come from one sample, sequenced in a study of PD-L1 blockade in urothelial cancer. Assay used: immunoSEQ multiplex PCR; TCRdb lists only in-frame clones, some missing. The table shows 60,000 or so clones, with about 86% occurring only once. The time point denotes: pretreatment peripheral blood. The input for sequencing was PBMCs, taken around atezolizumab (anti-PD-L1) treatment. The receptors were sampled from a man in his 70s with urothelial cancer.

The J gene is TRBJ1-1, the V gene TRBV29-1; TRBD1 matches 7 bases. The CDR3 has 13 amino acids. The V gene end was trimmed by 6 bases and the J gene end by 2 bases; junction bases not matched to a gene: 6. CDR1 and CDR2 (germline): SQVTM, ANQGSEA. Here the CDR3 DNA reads TGCAGCGTGAGGACAGGCGGCAACACTGAAGCTTTCTTT. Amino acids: CSVRTGGNTEAFF.

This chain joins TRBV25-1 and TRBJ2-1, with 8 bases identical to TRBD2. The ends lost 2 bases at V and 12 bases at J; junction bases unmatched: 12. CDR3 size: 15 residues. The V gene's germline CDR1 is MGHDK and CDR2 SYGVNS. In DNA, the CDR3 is TGTGCCAGCAGTGAACCCGGACTAGCTACGGGTGGGCAGTTCTTC. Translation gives CASSEPGLATGGQFF. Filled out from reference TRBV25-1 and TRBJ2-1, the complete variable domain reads EADIYQTPRYLVIGTGKKITLECSQTMGHDKMYWYQQDPGMELHLIHYSYGVNSTEKGDLSSESTVSRIRTEHFPLTLESARPSHTSQYLCASSEPGLATGGQFFGPGTRLTVL.

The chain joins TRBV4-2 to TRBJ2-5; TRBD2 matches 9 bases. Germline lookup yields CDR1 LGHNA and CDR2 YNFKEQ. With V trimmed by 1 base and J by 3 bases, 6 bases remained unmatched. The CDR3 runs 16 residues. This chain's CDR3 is CASSQAVASGEETQYF. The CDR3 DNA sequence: TGTGCCAGCAGCCAAGCGGTAGCTAGCGGGGAAGAGACCCAGTACTTC.

CDR3 sequence reads: CASSYGTSDTDTQYF. The CDR3 DNA reads TGTGCCAGCAGTTACGGGACTAGCGACACAGATACGCAGTATTTT. The chain links TRBV6-5 to TRBJ2-3, with 10 bases matching TRBD2. V lost 2 bases to trimming and J lost 2 bases; unmatched junction nucleotides: 1. Germline CDR1 and CDR2: MNHEY and SVGAGI. There are 15 residues in the CDR3.

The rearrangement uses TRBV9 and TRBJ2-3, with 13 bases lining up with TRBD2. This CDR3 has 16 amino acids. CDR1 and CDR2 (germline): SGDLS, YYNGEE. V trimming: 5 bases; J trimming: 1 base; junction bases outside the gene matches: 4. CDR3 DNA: TGTGCCAGCAGTGGGACTAGCGGGGCGGGCACAGATACGCAGTATTTT. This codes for CASSGTSGAGTDTQYF.

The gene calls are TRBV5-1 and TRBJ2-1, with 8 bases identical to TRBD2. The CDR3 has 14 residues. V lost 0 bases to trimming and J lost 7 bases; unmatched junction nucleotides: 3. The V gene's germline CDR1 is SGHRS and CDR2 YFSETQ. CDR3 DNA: TGCGCCAGCAGCTTGGCGGGAGGGGATAATGAGCAGTTCTTC. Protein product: CASSLAGGDNEQFF.

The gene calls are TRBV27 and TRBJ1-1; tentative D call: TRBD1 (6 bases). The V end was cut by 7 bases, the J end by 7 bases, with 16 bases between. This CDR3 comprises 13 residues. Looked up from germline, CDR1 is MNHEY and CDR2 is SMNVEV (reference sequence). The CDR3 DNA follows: TGTGCCAGCAAAACTGGGGGCTTGGGTGAAGCTTTCTTT. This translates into CASKTGGLGEAFF.

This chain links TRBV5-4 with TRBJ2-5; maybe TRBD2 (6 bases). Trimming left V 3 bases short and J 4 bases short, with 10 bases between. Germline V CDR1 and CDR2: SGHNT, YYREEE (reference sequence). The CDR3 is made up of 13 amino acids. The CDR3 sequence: CASSSRGSETQYF. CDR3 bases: TGTGCCAGCAGCTCTCGGGGGTCAGAGACCCAGTACTTC.

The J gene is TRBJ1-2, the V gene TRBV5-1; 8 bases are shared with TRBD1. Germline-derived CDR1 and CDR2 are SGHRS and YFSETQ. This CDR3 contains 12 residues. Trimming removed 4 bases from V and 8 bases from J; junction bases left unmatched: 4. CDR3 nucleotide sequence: TGCGCCAGCAGCATACAGGGGGAAGGCTACACCTTC. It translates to CASSIQGEGYTF.